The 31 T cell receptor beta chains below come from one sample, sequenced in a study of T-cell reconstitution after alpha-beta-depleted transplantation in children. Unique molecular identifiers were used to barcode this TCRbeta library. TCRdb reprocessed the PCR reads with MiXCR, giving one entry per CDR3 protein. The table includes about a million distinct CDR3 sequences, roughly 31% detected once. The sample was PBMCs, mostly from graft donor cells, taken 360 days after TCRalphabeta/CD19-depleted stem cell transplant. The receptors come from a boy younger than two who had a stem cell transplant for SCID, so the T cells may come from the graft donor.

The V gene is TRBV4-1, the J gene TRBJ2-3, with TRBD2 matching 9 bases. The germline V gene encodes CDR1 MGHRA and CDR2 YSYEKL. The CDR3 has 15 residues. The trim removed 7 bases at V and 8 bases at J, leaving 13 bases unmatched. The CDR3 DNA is TGCGCCAGCACCTTTAGCGGGGGAGTCTATGGTACGCAGTATTTT. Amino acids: CASTFSGGVYGTQYF.

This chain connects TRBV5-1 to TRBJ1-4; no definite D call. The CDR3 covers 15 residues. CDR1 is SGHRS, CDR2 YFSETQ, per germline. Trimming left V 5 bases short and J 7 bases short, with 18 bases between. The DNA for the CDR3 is TGCGCCAGCAGGCCGGCGTGGAAGAGTGCTGAAAAACTGTTTTTT. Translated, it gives CASRPAWKSAEKLFF.

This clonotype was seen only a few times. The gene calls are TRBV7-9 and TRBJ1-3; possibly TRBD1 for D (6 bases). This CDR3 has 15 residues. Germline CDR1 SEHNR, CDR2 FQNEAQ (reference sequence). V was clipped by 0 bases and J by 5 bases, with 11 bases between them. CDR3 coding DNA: TGTGCCAGCAGCTTAGCTGTGGACAGAAGAAACACCATATATTTT. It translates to CASSLAVDRRNTIYF.

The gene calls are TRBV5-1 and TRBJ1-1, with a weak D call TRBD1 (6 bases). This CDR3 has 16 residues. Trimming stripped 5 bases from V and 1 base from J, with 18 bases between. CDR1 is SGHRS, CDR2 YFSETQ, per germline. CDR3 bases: TGCGCCAGCAGATCGGACAGCCCCGAGGGGAACACTGAAGCTTTCTTT. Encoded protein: CASRSDSPEGNTEAFF.

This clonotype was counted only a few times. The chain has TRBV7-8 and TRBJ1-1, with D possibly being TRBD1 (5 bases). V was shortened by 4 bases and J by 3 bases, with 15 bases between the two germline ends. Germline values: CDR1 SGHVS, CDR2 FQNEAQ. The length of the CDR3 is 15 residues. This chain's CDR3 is CASSSAEDKHTEAFF. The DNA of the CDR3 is TGTGCCAGCAGCTCCGCGGAGGACAAACACACTGAAGCTTTCTTT.

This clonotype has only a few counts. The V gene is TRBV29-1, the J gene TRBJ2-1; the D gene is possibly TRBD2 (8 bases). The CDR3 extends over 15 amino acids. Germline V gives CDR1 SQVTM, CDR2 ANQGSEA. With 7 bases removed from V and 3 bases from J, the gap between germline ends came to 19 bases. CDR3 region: CSATQGGLGYNEQFF. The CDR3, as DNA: TGCAGCGCGACCCAGGGGGGACTAGGCTACAATGAGCAGTTCTTC.

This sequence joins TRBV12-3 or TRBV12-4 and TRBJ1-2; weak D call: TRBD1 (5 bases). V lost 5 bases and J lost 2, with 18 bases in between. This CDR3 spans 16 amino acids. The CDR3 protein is CASSPPRAGGNYGYTF. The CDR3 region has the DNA TGTGCCAGCAGTCCCCCCAGGGCAGGCGGGAACTATGGCTACACCTTC.

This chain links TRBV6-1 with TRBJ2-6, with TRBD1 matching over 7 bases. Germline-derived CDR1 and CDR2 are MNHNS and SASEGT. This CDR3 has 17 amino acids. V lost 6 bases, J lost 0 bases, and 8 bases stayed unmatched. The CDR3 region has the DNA TGTGCCAGCAGAAGAGGGGGCTGGGGCTCTGGGGCCAACGTCCTGACTTTC. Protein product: CASRRGGWGSGANVLTF.

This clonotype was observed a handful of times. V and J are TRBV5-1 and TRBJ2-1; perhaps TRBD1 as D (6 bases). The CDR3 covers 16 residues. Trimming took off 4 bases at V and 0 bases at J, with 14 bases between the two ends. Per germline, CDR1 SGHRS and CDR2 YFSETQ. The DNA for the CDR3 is TGCGCCAGCAGCCTGGGGCAGGGGTTCTCCTACAATGAGCAGTTCTTC. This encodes CASSLGQGFSYNEQFF.

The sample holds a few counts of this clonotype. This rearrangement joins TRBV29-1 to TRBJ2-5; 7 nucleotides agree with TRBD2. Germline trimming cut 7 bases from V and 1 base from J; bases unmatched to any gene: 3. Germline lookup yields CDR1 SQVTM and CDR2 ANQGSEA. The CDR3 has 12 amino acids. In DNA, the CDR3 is TGCAGCGCCGGGGGGATCCAAGAGACCCAGTACTTC. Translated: CSAGGIQETQYF.

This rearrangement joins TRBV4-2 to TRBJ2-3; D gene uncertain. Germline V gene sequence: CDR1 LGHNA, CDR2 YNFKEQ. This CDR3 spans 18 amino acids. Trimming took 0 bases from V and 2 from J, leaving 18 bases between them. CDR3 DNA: TGTGCCAGCAGCCAAGAAGTGAGCTCTGTATTGGACACAGATACGCAGTATTTT. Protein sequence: CASSQEVSSVLDTDTQYF.

CDR3 nucleotide sequence: TGCGCCAGCAGCCACTTCCTCGACAGGGGGGTTGAAAAACTGTTTTTT. Its translation: CASSHFLDRGVEKLFF. The gene calls are TRBV4-3 and TRBJ1-4; 9 bases map to TRBD1. V gave up 3 bases and J gave up 7 bases; unmatched junction bases: 9. Germline CDR1 and CDR2: LGHNA and YSLEER. This CDR3 has 16 amino acids.

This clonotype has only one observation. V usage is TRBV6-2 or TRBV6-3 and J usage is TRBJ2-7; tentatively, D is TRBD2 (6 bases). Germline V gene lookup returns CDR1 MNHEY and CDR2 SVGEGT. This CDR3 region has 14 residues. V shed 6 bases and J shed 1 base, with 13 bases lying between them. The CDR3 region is CASSAGPRSYEQYF. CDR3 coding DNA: TGTGCCAGCAGCGCGGGACCCAGGTCCTACGAGCAGTACTTC.

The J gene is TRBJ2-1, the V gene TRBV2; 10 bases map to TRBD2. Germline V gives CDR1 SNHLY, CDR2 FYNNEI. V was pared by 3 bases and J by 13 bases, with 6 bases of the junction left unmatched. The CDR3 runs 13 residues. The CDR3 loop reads CASSDGSGGRQFF. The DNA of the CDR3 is TGTGCCAGCAGTGACGGTAGCGGGGGGCGTCAGTTCTTC. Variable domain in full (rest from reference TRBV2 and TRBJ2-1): EPEVTQTPSHQVTQMGQEVILRCVPISNHLYFYWYRQILGQKVEFLVSFYNNEISEKSEIFDDQFSVERPDGSNFTLKIRSTKLEDSAMYFCASSDGSGGRQFFGPGTRLTVL.

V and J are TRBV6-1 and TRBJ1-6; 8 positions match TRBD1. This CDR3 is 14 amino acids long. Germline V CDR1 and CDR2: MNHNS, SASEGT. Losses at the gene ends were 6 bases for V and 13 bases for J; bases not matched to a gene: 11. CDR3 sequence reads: CASSRTGPRSPLHF. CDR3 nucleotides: TGTGCCAGCAGCCGGACAGGGCCGCGAAGCCCCCTCCACTTT.

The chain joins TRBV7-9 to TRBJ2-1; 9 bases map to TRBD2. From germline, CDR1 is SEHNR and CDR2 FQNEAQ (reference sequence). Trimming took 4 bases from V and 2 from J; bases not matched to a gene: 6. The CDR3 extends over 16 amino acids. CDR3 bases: TGTGCCAGCAGCTCGCCGGGACTAGCTGCCTACAATGAGCAGTTCTTC. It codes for CASSSPGLAAYNEQFF.

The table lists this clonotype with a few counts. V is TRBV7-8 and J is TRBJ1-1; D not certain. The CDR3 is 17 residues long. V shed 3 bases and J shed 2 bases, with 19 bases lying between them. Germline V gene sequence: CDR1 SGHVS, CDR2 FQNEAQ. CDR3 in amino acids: CASSFQFLDETNTEAFF. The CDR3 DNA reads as TGTGCCAGCAGCTTCCAGTTTCTCGACGAGACAAACACTGAAGCTTTCTTT.

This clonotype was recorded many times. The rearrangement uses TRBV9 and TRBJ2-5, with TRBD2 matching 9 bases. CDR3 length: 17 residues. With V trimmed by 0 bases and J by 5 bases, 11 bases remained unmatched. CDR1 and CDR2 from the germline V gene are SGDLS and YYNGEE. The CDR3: CASSVGSGGVLGETQYF. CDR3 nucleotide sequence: TGTGCCAGCAGCGTAGGTAGCGGGGGCGTCCTAGGGGAGACCCAGTACTTC.

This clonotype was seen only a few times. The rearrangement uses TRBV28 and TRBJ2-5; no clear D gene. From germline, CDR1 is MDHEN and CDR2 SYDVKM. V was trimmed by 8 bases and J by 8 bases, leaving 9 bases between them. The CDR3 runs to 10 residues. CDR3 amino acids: CASAGLTQYF. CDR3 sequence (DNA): TGTGCCAGCGCCGGGCTAACCCAGTACTTC.

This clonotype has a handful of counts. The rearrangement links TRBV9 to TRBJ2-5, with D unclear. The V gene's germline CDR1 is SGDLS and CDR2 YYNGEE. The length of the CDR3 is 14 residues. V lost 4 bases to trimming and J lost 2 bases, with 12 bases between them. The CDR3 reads CASSPRQAQETQYF. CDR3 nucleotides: TGTGCCAGCAGCCCACGCCAGGCACAAGAGACCCAGTACTTC.

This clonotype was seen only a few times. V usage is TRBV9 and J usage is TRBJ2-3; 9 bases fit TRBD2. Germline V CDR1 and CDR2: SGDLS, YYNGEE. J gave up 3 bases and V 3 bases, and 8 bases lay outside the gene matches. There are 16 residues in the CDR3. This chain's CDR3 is CASSERAGGLTDTQYF. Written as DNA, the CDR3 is TGTGCCAGCAGCGAAAGAGCGGGGGGTCTTACAGATACGCAGTATTTT. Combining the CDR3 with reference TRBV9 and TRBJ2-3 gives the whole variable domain DSGVTQTPKHLITATGQRVTLRCSPRSGDLSVYWYQQSLDQGLQFLIQYYNGEERAKGNILERFSAQQFPDLHSELNLSSLELGDSALYFCASSERAGGLTDTQYFGPGTRLTVL.

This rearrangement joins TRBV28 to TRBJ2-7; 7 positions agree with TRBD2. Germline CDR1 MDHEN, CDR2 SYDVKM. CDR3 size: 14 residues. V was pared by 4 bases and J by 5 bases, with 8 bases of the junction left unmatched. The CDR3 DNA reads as TGTGCCAGCAGTTCGAGCGGGGTCGGTCACGAGCAGTACTTC. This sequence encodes CASSSSGVGHEQYF.

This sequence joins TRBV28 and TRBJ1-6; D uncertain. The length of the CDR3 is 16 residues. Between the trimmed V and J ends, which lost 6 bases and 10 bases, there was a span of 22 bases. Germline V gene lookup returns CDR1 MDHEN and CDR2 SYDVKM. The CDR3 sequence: CASSKVGGGLGSPLHF. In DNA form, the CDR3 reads TGTGCCAGCAGCAAGGTGGGAGGAGGGCTAGGATCACCCCTCCACTTT.

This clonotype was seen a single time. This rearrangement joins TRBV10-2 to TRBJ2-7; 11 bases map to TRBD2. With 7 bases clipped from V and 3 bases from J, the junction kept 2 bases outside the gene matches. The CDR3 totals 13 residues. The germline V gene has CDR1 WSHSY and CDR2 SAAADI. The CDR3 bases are TGCGCCAGCACTAGCGGGGGGAACTACGAGCAGTACTTC. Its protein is CASTSGGNYEQYF.

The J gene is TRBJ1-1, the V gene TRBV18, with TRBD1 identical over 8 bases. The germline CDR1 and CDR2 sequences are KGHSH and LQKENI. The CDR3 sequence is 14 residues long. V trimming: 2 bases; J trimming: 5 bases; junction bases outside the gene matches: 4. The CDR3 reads CASSPKQGGTEAFF. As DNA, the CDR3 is TGTGCCAGCTCACCAAAACAGGGGGGAACTGAAGCTTTCTTT.

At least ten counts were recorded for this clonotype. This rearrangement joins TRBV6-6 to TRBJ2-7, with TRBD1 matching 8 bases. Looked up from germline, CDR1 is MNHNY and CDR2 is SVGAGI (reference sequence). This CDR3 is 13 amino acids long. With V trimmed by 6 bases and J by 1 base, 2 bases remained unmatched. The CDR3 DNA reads TGTGCCAGCAGGGACAGGGCATCCTACGAGCAGTACTTC. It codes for CASRDRASYEQYF.

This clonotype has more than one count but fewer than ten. The CDR3: CASSVRVGLQKFF. The CDR3 DNA reads as TGTGCCAGCAGCGTCAGGGTGGGGCTTCAGAAGTTCTTC. The chain has TRBV6-1 and TRBJ2-1; tentative D call: TRBD1 (5 bases). Trimming left V 6 bases short and J 14 bases short, with 20 bases between. CDR3 length equals 13 residues. CDR1 and CDR2 from the germline V gene are MNHNS and SASEGT.

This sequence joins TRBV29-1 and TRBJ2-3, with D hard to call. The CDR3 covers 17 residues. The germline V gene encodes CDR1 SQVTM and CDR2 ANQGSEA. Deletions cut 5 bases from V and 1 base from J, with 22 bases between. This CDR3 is CSVPIPSRALGTDTQYF. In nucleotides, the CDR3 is TGCAGCGTTCCCATCCCGTCCCGGGCGTTGGGCACAGATACGCAGTATTTT.

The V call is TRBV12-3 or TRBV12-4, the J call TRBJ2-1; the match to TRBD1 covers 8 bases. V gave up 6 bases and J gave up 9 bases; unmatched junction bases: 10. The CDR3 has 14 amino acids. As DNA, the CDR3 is TGTGCCAGCAGCCGGGACAGGCCGCGAGTTGAGCAGTTCTTC. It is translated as CASSRDRPRVEQFF.

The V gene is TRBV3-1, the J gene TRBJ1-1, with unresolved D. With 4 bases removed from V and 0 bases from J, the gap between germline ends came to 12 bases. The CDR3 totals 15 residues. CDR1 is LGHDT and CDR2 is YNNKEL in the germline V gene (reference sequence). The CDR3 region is CASSLGSVMNTEAFF. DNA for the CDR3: TGTGCCAGCAGCCTCGGCAGCGTCATGAACACTGAAGCTTTCTTT.

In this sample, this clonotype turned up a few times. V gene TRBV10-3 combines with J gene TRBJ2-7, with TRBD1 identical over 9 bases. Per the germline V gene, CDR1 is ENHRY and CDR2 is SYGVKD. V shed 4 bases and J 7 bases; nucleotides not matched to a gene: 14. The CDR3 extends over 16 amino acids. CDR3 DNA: TGTGCCATCAGTGGAAATACCGGGACAGGGTATAGGGAGCAGTACTTC. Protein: CAISGNTGTGYREQYF.